The 29 T cell receptor beta chains presented below share a single source sample, sequenced in a study of sequential checkpoint blockade in melanoma. Treatment meaning: randomized to nivolumab then ipilimumab (arm A) or the reverse (arm B). Assay used: immunoSEQ multiplex PCR; TCRdb lists only in-frame clones, some missing. Altogether tens of thousands of clones are present, 82% being singletons, with the ten largest covering about 9.9%. Source: CD8+ T cells sorted from blood (inferred from file names), taken from a patient given nivolumab and ipilimumab in sequence. These receptors came from a human donor with melanoma.

This clone turned up a few times. V usage is TRBV5-6 and J usage is TRBJ1-1; TRBD1 matches at 7 bases. V lost 3 bases, J lost 4 bases, and 9 bases stayed unmatched. The CDR3 has 15 residues. Germline V CDR1 and CDR2: SGHDT, YYEEEE. The CDR3: CASSSRRGLGTEAFF. Here the CDR3 DNA reads TGTGCCAGCAGCTCCCGTAGGGGGCTAGGCACTGAAGCTTTCTTT. The variable domain in full, completed from reference TRBV5-6 and TRBJ1-1, reads DAGVTQSPTHLIKTRGQQVTLRCSPKSGHDTVSWYQQALGQGPQFIFQYYEEEERQRGNFPDRFSGHQFPNYSSELNVNALLLGDSALYLCASSSRRGLGTEAFFGQGTRLTVV.

The rearrangement joins TRBV5-6 to TRBJ2-7; 8 positions agree with TRBD1. V lost 4 bases to trimming and J lost 5 bases; unmatched junction nucleotides: 11. The CDR3 contains 15 residues. Germline assignment: CDR1 SGHDT and CDR2 YYEEEE. The CDR3 sequence is CASSLVGQGANEQYF. The CDR3 nucleotides are TGTGCCAGCAGCCTTGTAGGACAGGGTGCGAACGAGCAGTACTTC.

V gene TRBV13 combines with J gene TRBJ2-1, with 7 bases lining up with TRBD1. The CDR3 spans 15 residues. Germline assignment: CDR1 PRHDT and CDR2 FYEKMQ (reference sequence). V trimming: 4 bases; J trimming: 6 bases; junction bases outside the gene matches: 9. CDR3 sequence reads: CASSWGQGEPNEQFF. The CDR3 region has the DNA TGTGCCAGCAGCTGGGGGCAGGGGGAGCCCAATGAGCAGTTCTTC. The variable domain in full, completed from reference TRBV13 and TRBJ2-1, reads AAGVIQSPRHLIKEKRETATLKCYPIPRHDTVYWYQQGPGQDPQFLISFYEKMQSDKGSIPDRFSAQQFSDYHSELNMSSLELGDSALYFCASSWGQGEPNEQFFGPGTRLTVL.

A single count supports this clone. The rearrangement links TRBV27 to TRBJ2-1, with TRBD2 matching 10 bases. With V trimmed by 2 bases and J by 8 bases, 3 bases remained unmatched. CDR3 length: 14 amino acids. Germline V gene sequence: CDR1 MNHEY, CDR2 SMNVEV (reference sequence). CDR3 amino acids: CASSLLAGEDEQFF. DNA of the CDR3: TGTGCCAGCAGTTTACTAGCGGGAGAGGATGAGCAGTTCTTC.

The genes are TRBV11-2 and TRBJ2-6, with a possible D match to TRBD1 (6 bases). The length of the CDR3 is 15 residues. V lost 4 bases and J lost 0, with 7 bases in between. From germline, CDR1 is SGHAT and CDR2 FQNNGV. As DNA, the CDR3 is TGTGCCAGCAGCTGGACAGACTCTGGGGCCAACGTCCTGACTTTC. Translating it yields CASSWTDSGANVLTF.

The genes are TRBV27 and TRBJ2-1; 10 nucleotides align to TRBD2. This CDR3 is built from 14 residues. The V segment lost 3 bases and the J segment 12 bases; nucleotides outside the gene matches: 8. Germline CDR1 is MNHEY and CDR2 is SMNVEV (reference sequence). CDR3 residues: CASSLRLAGEGQFF. The CDR3 nucleotides read TGTGCCAGCAGTTTGAGACTAGCGGGCGAGGGGCAGTTCTTC.

This chain links TRBV15 with TRBJ2-4; TRBD2 might be the D (6 bases). The germline CDR1 and CDR2 sequences are LNHNV and YYDKDF (reference sequence). The CDR3 runs 20 residues. Trimming removed 0 bases from V and 0 bases from J, with 21 bases in between. The CDR3 DNA sequence: TGTGCCACCAGCAGAGATATAATGAGTGGTAGCGGTCTAGCCAAAAACATTCAGTACTTC. This gives the protein CATSRDIMSGSGLAKNIQYF.

The chain joins TRBV18 to TRBJ2-5; 11 bases map to TRBD2. Germline CDR1 KGHSH, CDR2 LQKENI. Losses at the gene ends were 3 bases for V and 3 bases for J; bases not matched to a gene: 3. The CDR3 runs 15 residues. This CDR3 is CASSPKGLAEETQYF. The CDR3 DNA reads as TGTGCCAGCTCACCTAAGGGACTAGCGGAAGAGACCCAGTACTTC.

This clone was seen only a few times. The genes are TRBV5-1 and TRBJ1-5, with 9 nucleotides matching TRBD1. The CDR3 spans 13 residues. Germline V gene lookup returns CDR1 SGHRS and CDR2 YFSETQ. J lost 5 bases, V lost 4 bases, and 1 base had no gene match. The CDR3 loop is CASSRTGDQPQHF. The CDR3 DNA reads as TGCGCCAGCAGCCGGACAGGGGATCAGCCCCAGCATTTT.

J is TRBJ1-5 and V is TRBV28; TRBD1 matches at 8 bases. The ends lost 5 bases at V and 1 base at J; junction bases unmatched: 1. The CDR3 length is 14 residues. Germline V lookup: CDR1 MDHEN, CDR2 SYDVKM. For the CDR3, the DNA is TGTGCCAGCAGTAGACAGGGGAGCAATCAGCCCCAGCATTTT. Its translation: CASSRQGSNQPQHF.

The CDR3 region has the DNA TGTGCCAGCAGCGTCACGCCAGGGGATTCGGGCTACACCTTC. Translating it yields CASSVTPGDSGYTF. The chain uses TRBV2 and TRBJ1-2; weak D call: TRBD1 (6 bases). The CDR3 consists of 14 residues. Trimming removed 6 bases from V and 8 bases from J, with 19 bases in between. Germline CDR1 SNHLY, CDR2 FYNNEI.

The gene calls are TRBV9 and TRBJ2-5; TRBD2 might be the D (6 bases). Trimming stripped 0 bases from V and 4 bases from J, with 10 bases between. CDR3 length equals 14 residues. CDR1 and CDR2 from the germline V gene are SGDLS and YYNGEE. CDR3 sequence (DNA): TGTGCCAGCAGCGTAGGGTCGGGAGCAGAGACCCAGTACTTC. Encoded protein: CASSVGSGAETQYF.

This clone was detected only once. The CDR3 DNA sequence: TGCAGCGGTATCTCGAGGGCCACAAGTGAGCAGTTCTTC. Translating gives CSGISRATSEQFF. The rearrangement joins TRBV29-1 to TRBJ2-1; possibly TRBD2 for D (5 bases). Germline assignment: CDR1 SQVTM and CDR2 ANQGSEA. The CDR3 has 13 amino acids. The ends were cut back, 7 bases at V and 9 bases at J, with 19 bases in the middle.

The rearrangement joins TRBV19 to TRBJ2-1, with TRBD2 identical over 11 bases. V trimming: 5 bases; J trimming: 4 bases; junction bases outside the gene matches: 13. Germline lookup yields CDR1 LNHDA and CDR2 SQIVND (reference sequence). The CDR3 runs 18 residues. The CDR3 region is CASSAQRASGRKYNEQFF. Written as DNA, the CDR3 is TGTGCCAGTAGTGCCCAACGGGCTAGCGGGAGGAAATACAATGAGCAGTTCTTC.

The chain recombines TRBV2 with TRBJ2-6; possibly TRBD1 for D (5 bases). The CDR3 loop spans 14 amino acids. Trimming left V 11 bases short and J 2 bases short, with 13 bases between. CDR1 is SNHLY and CDR2 is FYNNEI in the germline V gene. The CDR3 DNA is TGTGCCGGGGCGCCCGAGGCTGGGGCCAACGTCCTGACTTTC. Protein sequence: CAGAPEAGANVLTF.

The chain employs TRBV5-1 and TRBJ2-5; D remains unclear. Germline V gene lookup returns CDR1 SGHRS and CDR2 YFSETQ. The CDR3 is 15 amino acids. V lost 4 bases, J lost 4 bases, and 17 bases lay in between. The CDR3 protein is CASSPGSGLGETQYF. CDR3 nucleotide sequence: TGCGCCAGCAGCCCTGGGTCGGGTTTAGGAGAGACCCAGTACTTC.

This rearrangement joins TRBV27 to TRBJ2-2, with unresolved D. The V end lost 5 bases, the J end lost 0 bases, and 13 bases lay between the germline ends. Germline lookup yields CDR1 MNHEY and CDR2 SMNVEV (reference sequence). This CDR3 is built from 16 residues. CDR3 sequence (DNA): TGTGCCAGCAGTCTACCTGGGCTGGCGAACACCGGGGAGCTGTTTTTT. It specifies CASSLPGLANTGELFF.

The rearrangement uses TRBV5-1 and TRBJ2-7; TRBD2 is a possible D gene (6 bases). CDR3 length: 14 residues. Trimming shortened V by 5 bases and J by 1 base, and 13 bases separated the two germline ends. Germline assignment: CDR1 SGHRS and CDR2 YFSETQ. The CDR3 nucleotides are TGCGCCAGCAGTATAGGGACTTTTTCCTACGAGCAGTACTTC. This encodes CASSIGTFSYEQYF.

This clone has more than one count but fewer than ten. The V call is TRBV7-2, the J call TRBJ2-5; maybe TRBD1 (5 bases). The J call is doubtful: the DNA matches TRBJ2-7 better. The CDR3 is made up of 14 amino acids. CDR1 and CDR2 from the germline V gene are SGHTA and FQGNSA. The CDR3 loop reads CASSLVQGTYEQYF. CDR3 bases: TGTGCCAGCAGCTTAGTTCAGGGTACCTACGAGCAGTACTTC.

The chain is built from TRBV6-1 and TRBJ2-7; weak D call: TRBD1 (5 bases). V dropped 3 bases and J dropped 3 bases, with 9 bases sitting between them. Per germline, CDR1 MNHNS and CDR2 SASEGT. The CDR3 has 13 amino acids. The chain's CDR3 is CASSDSGRYEQYF. The CDR3 bases are TGTGCCAGCAGTGACTCAGGGCGCTACGAGCAGTACTTC.

The rearrangement joins TRBV4-3 to TRBJ1-2, with D perhaps TRBD1 (6 bases). Germline-derived CDR1 and CDR2 are LGHNA and YSLEER. The CDR3 consists of 16 residues. The V end lost 5 bases, the J end lost 4 bases, and 20 bases lay between the germline ends. DNA of the CDR3: TGCGCCAGCAGCTCTTCAACCGGGGGCGGGGGCTATGGCTACACCTTC. The encoded protein is CASSSSTGGGGYGYTF.

J is TRBJ2-7 and V is TRBV10-3; 7 bases fit TRBD1. V trimming: 4 bases; J trimming: 4 bases; junction bases outside the gene matches: 1. The CDR3 has 12 amino acids. Germline CDR1 ENHRY, CDR2 SYGVKD. Here the CDR3 reads CAISATGYEQYF. The CDR3 coding sequence is TGTGCCATCAGTGCGACAGGGTACGAGCAGTACTTC.

The rearrangement joins TRBV27 to TRBJ1-1, with TRBD1 as a possible D gene (5 bases). There are 14 residues in the CDR3. Germline loops: CDR1 MNHEY, CDR2 SMNVEV (reference sequence). V lost 3 bases and J lost 1, with 9 bases in between. CDR3 loop: CASSFIRANTEAFF. The DNA of the CDR3 is TGTGCCAGCAGTTTTATCAGGGCGAACACTGAAGCTTTCTTT.

This clone was detected only a few times. This chain joins TRBV28 and TRBJ1-1; D unresolved. This CDR3 has 11 residues. Deletions cut 2 bases from V and 7 bases from J, with 5 bases between. CDR1 MDHEN and CDR2 SYDVKM come from the germline V gene. In nucleotides, the CDR3 is TGTGCCAGCAGTTTAGAGCGTGAAGCTTTCTTT. Translating it yields CASSLEREAFF.

The CDR3 DNA is TGTGCCAGCAGCCCTACTAGACTCACAGATACGCAGTATTTT. Translation gives CASSPTRLTDTQYF. The chain carries TRBV11-3 and TRBJ2-3; D possibly corresponds to TRBD2 (5 bases). Germline values: CDR1 SGHNT, CDR2 YENEEA. The CDR3 contains 14 residues. The V end lost 5 bases, the J end lost 2 bases, and 11 bases lay between the germline ends.

As regards this clone: Within the sample, other DNA sequences also encode this same CDR3. V and J are TRBV7-6 and TRBJ2-5, with D maybe TRBD2 (5 bases). The CDR3 has 12 residues. The germline gives CDR1 SGHVS, CDR2 FNYEAQ. The germline V and J ends were trimmed by 2 bases and 5 bases, with 6 bases remaining between them. The CDR3, as DNA: TGTGCCAGCAGCTTATCGGGGGAGACCCAGTACTTC. This sequence encodes CASSLSGETQYF.

As regards this clone: Other DNA sequences within the sample encode an identical CDR3. The gene calls are TRBV7-8 and TRBJ1-5, with 7 bases aligning to TRBD1. The CDR3 length is 16 residues. V was clipped by 5 bases and J by 2 bases; unmatched bases: 9. The germline CDR1 and CDR2 sequences are SGHVS and FQNEAQ. The CDR3 spells CASSPQGVMGNQPQHF. CDR3 nucleotides: TGTGCCAGCAGCCCTCAGGGGGTCATGGGCAATCAGCCCCAGCATTTT.

The chain joins TRBV5-1 to TRBJ1-2; the D gene is possibly TRBD1 (5 bases). Trimming took off 0 bases at V and 7 bases at J, with 10 bases between the two ends. The CDR3 covers 13 residues. Germline loops: CDR1 SGHRS, CDR2 YFSETQ. CDR3 protein: CASSLEGAGGYTF. CDR3 nucleotide sequence: TGCGCCAGCAGCTTGGAAGGGGCCGGTGGCTACACCTTC. Together with reference TRBV5-1 and TRBJ1-2, the CDR3 gives the full variable domain: KAGVTQTPRYLIKTRGQQVTLSCSPISGHRSVSWYQQTPGQGLQFLFEYFSETQRNKGNFPGRFSGRQFSNSRSEMNVSTLELGDSALYLCASSLEGAGGYTFGSGTRLTVV.

The J gene is TRBJ2-7, the V gene TRBV7-9; 8 positions match TRBD1. Germline-derived CDR1 and CDR2 are SEHNR and FQNEAQ (reference sequence). The V segment lost 7 bases and the J segment 3 bases; nucleotides outside the gene matches: 8. There are 14 residues in the CDR3. The CDR3 region has the DNA TGTGCCAGCAACCACCGGGACAGGTTCTACGAGCAGTACTTC. It is translated as CASNHRDRFYEQYF. The full variable domain, completed using reference TRBV7-9 and TRBJ2-7, is DTGVSQNPRHKITKRGQNVTFRCDPISEHNRLYWYRQTLGQGPEFLTYFQNEAQLEKSRLLSDRFSAERPKGSFSTLEIQRTEQGDSAMYLCASNHRDRFYEQYFGPGTRLTVT.